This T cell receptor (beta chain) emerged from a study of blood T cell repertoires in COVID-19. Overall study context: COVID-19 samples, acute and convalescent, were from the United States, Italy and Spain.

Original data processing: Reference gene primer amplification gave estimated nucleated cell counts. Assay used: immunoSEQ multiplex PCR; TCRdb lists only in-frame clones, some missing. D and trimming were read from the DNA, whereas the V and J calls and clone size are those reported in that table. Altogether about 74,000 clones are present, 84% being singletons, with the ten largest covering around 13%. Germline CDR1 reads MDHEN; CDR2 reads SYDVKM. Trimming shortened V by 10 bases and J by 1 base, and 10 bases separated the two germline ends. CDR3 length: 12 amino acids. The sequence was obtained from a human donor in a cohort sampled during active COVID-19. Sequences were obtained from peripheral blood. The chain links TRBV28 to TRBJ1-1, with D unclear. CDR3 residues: CATIDQNTEAFF. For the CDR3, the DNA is TGTGCCACCATAGATCAGAACACTGAAGCTTTCTTT.